A selection of T cell receptor beta chains follows, all from one sample in a study of CXCR3-negative and CXCR3-positive naive CD8 T cells. TCRdb reprocessed the 5' RACE reads and keeps a single row for each CDR3 protein, giving no DNA. In total, the table holds roughly 24,000 distinct CDR3 sequences. Sequenced sample: naive CXCR3- CD8+ T cells from blood. The receptors were gathered from a human donor in good health. Some clones in this sample may be carry-over from other donors' samples. Each CDR3 is given with its conserved first and last residue. For some rows the clone size is stated as once, few or many, or as a class when expanded; others skip it.

v_call,clone_size,j_call,cdr3_aa
TRBV28,NA,TRBJ2-2,CASSPRGTGELFF
TRBV7-8,NA,TRBJ1-1,CASSSLTYTEAFF
TRBV9,NA,TRBJ1-1,CASSGGTGRNEAFF
TRBV4-2,NA,TRBJ2-2,CASSQGFESGELVF
TRBV7-9,NA,TRBJ2-1,CASSPMELGRNYNEQFF
TRBV4-2,NA,TRBJ1-2,CASSQDSSGYTF
TRBV28,NA,TRBJ2-7,CASSLVGIESYEQYF
TRBV21-1,medium-sized,TRBJ2-5,CASRRQRQETQYF
TRBV27,NA,TRBJ2-7,CASSLRYYAYEQYF
TRBV28,NA,TRBJ1-3,CASSWGNGNTIYF
TRBV2,NA,TRBJ2-3,CASSAMASTDTQYF
TRBV27,NA,TRBJ2-7,CASRRGASDEQYF
TRBV7-2,NA,TRBJ2-7,CASSSQGTVYEQYF
TRBV4-3,NA,TRBJ2-5,CASSQEADGTQETQYF
TRBV7-3,NA,TRBJ1-1,CASSPGAATEAFF
TRBV29-1,NA,TRBJ1-2,CSVSGSGNYGYTF
TRBV7-9,NA,TRBJ1-2,CASSSTGPTNYGYTF
TRBV9,NA,TRBJ2-1,CASSVGHYNEQFF
TRBV7-9,NA,TRBJ2-7,CASSRQHEQYF
TRBV5-1,NA,TRBJ2-1,CASSLADSYNEQFF
TRBV7-9,NA,TRBJ2-5,CASSPPGETQYF
TRBV7-2,NA,TRBJ1-2,CASSYTQGVASYGYTF
TRBV7-8,NA,TRBJ2-7,CASSYPGTGDYEQYF
TRBV28,NA,TRBJ1-1,CASSQGLTTAYDALNTEAFF
TRBV29-1,NA,TRBJ2-2,CSVVGITGELFF
TRBV7-9,NA,TRBJ2-3,CASSSGDPRGPTDTQYF
TRBV6-4,NA,TRBJ1-5,CASSDFPGGQPQHF
TRBV11-3,NA,TRBJ1-1,CASSLDRWDTEAFF
TRBV12-3/TRBV12-4,medium-sized,TRBJ2-5,CASSSGTVFQETQYF
TRBV11-3,NA,TRBJ2-3,CASSPAGTGADTQYF
TRBV6-6,NA,TRBJ2-2,CASSMGTENTGELFF
TRBV12-3/TRBV12-4,NA,TRBJ2-7,CASSLPPTGRRLSYEQYF